This passage covers 2 T cell receptor beta chains from one sample sequenced in a study of T cells in pancreatic ductal adenocarcinoma. No neoadjuvant therapy was given to the selected pancreatic ductal adenocarcinoma patients before their surgery. TCRdb's copy holds only in-frame clones and misses some; the assay was immunoSEQ multiplex PCR. The sample includes 12,000 or so clones, around 86% seen only once; the top ten take around 18%. Sequenced sample: PBMCs. The receptors stem from a human donor with pancreatic ductal adenocarcinoma.

The sample holds a few counts of this clone. This chain connects TRBV6-1 to TRBJ1-1; TRBD1 might be the D (5 bases). CDR3 length equals 18 residues. CDR1 and CDR2 from the germline V gene are MNHNS and SASEGT. The germline V and J ends were trimmed by 3 bases and 6 bases, with 26 bases remaining between them. CDR3 in amino acids: CASSDSGLRVGSGPEAFF. In nucleotides, the CDR3 is TGTGCCAGCAGTGATTCGGGGCTGAGGGTTGGGTCGGGTCCTGAAGCTTTCTTT.

The sample holds a few counts of this clone. The chain couples TRBV21-1 to TRBJ2-5; the table assigns TRBD2, which was not confirmed against the DNA. TRBV21-1 is shown as a pseudogene. The CDR3 is 18 amino acids. In DNA form, the CDR3 reads TGTGCCAGCAGCAAAGTCGGTAGCGGGAGGGCGTTGGTAGAGACCCAGTACTTC. Its translation is CASSKVGSGRALVETQYF.